What follows are 9 T cell receptor beta chains derived from one specimen sequenced in a study of blood T cell repertoires in COVID-19. The repertoire was sequenced with immunoSEQ multiplex PCR; TCRdb's copy has only in-frame clones and lacks some. The sample holds roughly 150,000 clones, about 88% seen once. The material sequenced was peripheral blood. The receptor source for this set is a woman in her seventies with acute or convalescent COVID-19.

The gene calls are TRBV5-4 and TRBJ2-7; 8 nucleotides agree with TRBD1. The CDR3 contains 14 residues. Germline CDR1 SGHNT, CDR2 YYREEE (reference sequence). After removal of 2 bases from V and 2 bases from J, the junction contained 3 bases not matched to a gene. CDR3 DNA: TGTGCCAGCAGCTTCGGGGACAGGCCCTACGAGCAGTACTTC. It encodes CASSFGDRPYEQYF.

The rearrangement uses TRBV18 and TRBJ2-2, with D possibly matching TRBD2 (5 bases). Germline CDR1 and CDR2: KGHSH and LQKENI. CDR3 length: 15 residues. The V and J ends lost 1 base and 0 bases respectively, with 6 bases between them. The CDR3 here is CASSPRTPNTGELFF. The DNA of the CDR3 is TGTGCCAGCTCACCACGGACTCCGAACACCGGGGAGCTGTTTTTT.

The chain employs TRBV5-6 and TRBJ1-2; TRBD1 matches 10 bases. Germline-derived CDR1 and CDR2 are SGHDT and YYEEEE. J lost 5 bases, V lost 1 base, and 8 bases had no gene match. This CDR3 has 16 residues. The CDR3 spells CASSLYGTGEEYGYTF. The DNA for the CDR3 is TGTGCCAGCAGCTTGTATGGGACAGGGGAAGAATATGGCTACACCTTC.

The rearrangement uses TRBV10-1 and TRBJ2-1, with D possibly being TRBD1 (6 bases). The V end lost 0 bases, the J end lost 0 bases, and 9 bases lay between the germline ends. Germline loops: CDR1 WNHNN, CDR2 SYGVQD (reference sequence). The CDR3 has 16 amino acids. The CDR3 nucleotides read TGCGCCAGCAGTGAGTCCACAGGGAGCTCCTACAATGAGCAGTTCTTC. It translates to CASSESTGSSYNEQFF.

The rearrangement uses TRBV19 and TRBJ2-2; 9 bases line up with TRBD1. The CDR3 has 15 residues. CDR1 is LNHDA and CDR2 is SQIVND in the germline V gene (reference sequence). The V gene end was trimmed by 8 bases and the J gene end by 5 bases; junction bases not matched to a gene: 9. The CDR3 region is CASHYGTGFTGELFF. The CDR3 DNA sequence: TGTGCCAGTCATTATGGGACAGGGTTTACCGGGGAGCTGTTTTTT.

This chain joins TRBV4-1 and TRBJ2-4; 7 nucleotides line up with TRBD1. Germline CDR1 and CDR2: MGHRA and YSYEKL. V shed 1 base, J shed 15 bases, and the junction held 9 bases outside the gene matches. This CDR3 contains 13 residues. CDR3 in amino acids: CASSQGDSKGWYF. The CDR3 nucleotides read TGCGCCAGCAGCCAAGGGGACAGTAAGGGGTGGTACTTC.

This chain connects TRBV10-2 to TRBJ1-1; D may be TRBD1 (6 bases). The CDR3 covers 13 residues. Germline loops: CDR1 WSHSY, CDR2 SAAADI. V shed 5 bases and J shed 4 bases, with 11 bases lying between them. CDR3 DNA: TGCGCCAGCAGTAGGACAGAGGTCACTGAAGCTTTCTTT. Residues: CASSRTEVTEAFF.

This chain joins TRBV28 and TRBJ2-1; TRBD2 matches 11 bases. The CDR3 has 14 residues. J lost 8 bases, V lost 6 bases, and 6 bases had no gene match. From germline, CDR1 is MDHEN and CDR2 SYDVKM. The chain's CDR3 is CASSIAGGPYEQFF. The CDR3 DNA reads TGTGCCAGCAGCATAGCGGGGGGGCCTTATGAGCAGTTCTTC. Full variable domain (outside the CDR3, taken from reference TRBV28 and TRBJ2-1): DVKVTQSSRYLVKRTGEKVFLECVQDMDHENMFWYRQDPGLGLRLIYFSYDVKMKEKGDIPEGYSVSREKKERFSLILESASTNQTSMYLCASSIAGGPYEQFFGPGTRLTVL.

This chain uses TRBV6-5 with TRBJ1-1; maybe TRBD1 (6 bases). The V gene lost 5 bases and the J gene lost 5 bases, with 12 bases spanning the gap. The germline CDR1 and CDR2 sequences are MNHEY and SVGAGI. This CDR3 region has 13 residues. The CDR3 spells CASSPPTGTEAFF. The DNA for the CDR3 is TGTGCCAGCAGTCCTCCTACAGGGACTGAAGCTTTCTTT.